This T cell receptor beta chain was captured by sequencing in a study of blood T cell repertoires in COVID-19. About the research overall: The samples span acute and convalescent COVID-19 from the United States, Italy and Spain. From T cells, B-cell-depleted T cells, or PBMCs came the material, which was cDNA or gDNA.

The length of the CDR3 is 17 residues. Germline CDR1 and CDR2: DFQATT and SNEGSKA (reference sequence). The J segment lost 1 base and the V segment lost 3 bases, leaving 10 bases of the junction unmatched. Methods used by the authors: Reference gene primer amplification in the assay estimated nucleated cell counts. The protocol was immunoSEQ multiplex PCR, while the TCRdb copy is restricted to in-frame clones and leaves out a portion. The V and J calls and the clone size are those of that table, but D and trimming were determined from the DNA. Of around 250,000 clones in the sample, roughly 84% are singletons; the top ten hold over 8.5%.

This receptor was taken from a human donor in a cohort sampled during active COVID-19. V gene TRBV20-1 combines with J gene TRBJ2-7, with TRBD2 identical over 12 bases. The sample comprised peripheral blood. The CDR3 DNA is TGCAGTGCTAGTAGGCTAGCGGGAGGGCCTTGGTCCTACGAGCAGTACTTC. It encodes CSASRLAGGPWSYEQYF.